This T cell receptor (beta chain) was sequenced during a study of blood T cells in healthy people across ages. Study-level points and caveats: Among long-lived donors, naive CD4+ cells were more numerous and diversity higher than in aged donors. Conclusively comparing naive with antigen-experienced cells was impossible with unsorted PBMCs. Significant beta diversity loss was already apparent by age roughly 40, declining roughly linearly.

The CDR3 runs to 14 residues. The germline CDR1 and CDR2 sequences are ENHRY and SYGVKD. The V gene end was trimmed by 10 bases and the J gene end by 0 bases; junction bases not matched to a gene: 6. Together with a sample-barcoded 5' primer, a J-beta primer mix was included in a second PCR lasting about 6 to 11 cycles. Every cDNA molecule carried a tag from a template-switch adaptor bearing 12 random nucleotides. Via MiXCR, TCRdb re-called the 5' RACE reads, giving one row per CDR3 protein. The repertoire includes hundreds of thousands of distinct CDR3 sequences, around 45% of them detected once, and under 35% sits in the top ten. On this clonotype: Antigen unknown.

The clonotype comes from a woman aged 55-70 years in good health. V is TRBV10-3 and J is TRBJ1-2; 9 bases align to TRBD1. Source material: blood. The CDR3 nucleotides read TGTGCCACGGATACAGGGGGCTCTAACTATGGCTACACCTTC. Its protein product is CATDTGGSNYGYTF.